Each of the 21 T cell receptor beta chains below was sequenced from the same sample in a study of cytomegalovirus exposure and HLA in healthy donors. PCR was performed using 60 Vbeta and 13 Jbeta primers. TCRdb's copy holds only in-frame clones and misses some; the assay was immunoSEQ multiplex PCR. The sample shows 95,000 to 150,000 clones, 83% of them seen only once. Sample: PBMCs. The source is a middle-aged woman in good health and CMV-seropositive.

The genes are TRBV14 and TRBJ2-7; the D gene is possibly TRBD1 (5 bases). Germline CDR1 SGHDN, CDR2 FVKESK. This CDR3 spans 14 amino acids. V was cut by 0 bases and J by 5 bases, with 11 bases left in between. The CDR3 DNA reads TGTGCCAGCAGCCAAGATCCCCACAGGAACGAGCAGTACTTC. As protein: CASSQDPHRNEQYF.

About this clone: The same CDR3 can be traced to other DNA sequences in this sample. V and J are TRBV6-1 and TRBJ1-2, with TRBD1 matching over 8 bases. The germline CDR1 and CDR2 sequences are MNHNS and SASEGT. Unmatched junction bases numbered 1, after V lost 2 bases and J lost 5 bases. The length of the CDR3 is 13 residues. The CDR3 DNA reads TGTGCCAGCAGTGAAACAGGGGGATATGGCTACACCTTC. Encoded protein: CASSETGGYGYTF.

The chain joins TRBV6-1 to TRBJ1-6; weak D call: TRBD1 (6 bases). The CDR3 is made up of 14 amino acids. Looked up from germline, CDR1 is MNHNS and CDR2 is SASEGT. Trimming shortened V by 3 bases and J by 14 bases, and 17 bases separated the two germline ends. The CDR3 here is CASSDGGPREALHF. The CDR3, as DNA: TGTGCCAGCAGTGACGGGGGGCCAAGAGAGGCCCTCCACTTT.

The chain has TRBV27 and TRBJ1-1; tentatively, D is TRBD1 (5 bases). The V end was cut by 5 bases, the J end by 2 bases, with 27 bases between. Germline V gives CDR1 MNHEY, CDR2 SMNVEV (reference sequence). This CDR3 region has 19 residues. CDR3: CASSQNPWGVKKSNTEAFF. CDR3 coding DNA: TGTGCCAGCAGTCAGAACCCGTGGGGCGTCAAAAAATCAAACACTGAAGCTTTCTTT.

The V call is TRBV4-3, the J call TRBJ1-1; D is undetermined. Germline V lookup: CDR1 LGHNA, CDR2 YSLEER. CDR3 size: 15 residues. With 0 bases removed from V and 4 bases from J, the gap between germline ends came to 12 bases. CDR3: CASSQDPTIGTEAFF. The DNA for the CDR3 is TGCGCCAGCAGCCAAGATCCCACTATCGGCACTGAAGCTTTCTTT.

The chain combines TRBV7-3 with TRBJ2-1; 13 bases match TRBD2. The V gene's germline CDR1 is SGHTA and CDR2 FQGTGA. The V gene end was trimmed by 5 bases and the J gene end by 8 bases; junction bases not matched to a gene: 9. The CDR3 length is 16 residues. CDR3 residues: CASSTSGTSGVYEQFF. The CDR3, as DNA: TGTGCCAGCAGCACCTCCGGGACTAGCGGGGTTTATGAGCAGTTCTTC.

The chain is built from TRBV7-6 and TRBJ2-1, with unresolved D. V was pared by 4 bases and J by 7 bases, with 8 bases between. In germline, CDR1 is SGHVS, CDR2 FNYEAQ. The CDR3 length is 12 residues. DNA for the CDR3: TGTGCCAGCAGCTCCCGCAGGAATGAGCAGTTCTTC. Its translation is CASSSRRNEQFF. Combining the CDR3 with reference TRBV7-6 and TRBJ2-1 gives the whole variable domain GAGVSQSPRYKVTKRGQDVALRCDPISGHVSLYWYRQALGQGPEFLTYFNYEAQQDKSGLPNDRFSAERPEGSISTLTIQRTEQRDSAMYRCASSSRRNEQFFGPGTRLTVL.

This clone was counted once. The V and J genes are TRBV19 and TRBJ1-1, with unresolved D. CDR3 size: 13 residues. Trimming pared 7 bases from V and 4 bases from J, leaving 13 bases between. Germline CDR1 and CDR2: LNHDA and SQIVND (reference sequence). The CDR3 protein is CASIRGPGTEAFF. In DNA, the CDR3 is TGTGCCAGTATTAGAGGGCCGGGCACTGAAGCTTTCTTT.

The V call is TRBV7-9, the J call TRBJ2-7; the match to TRBD1 covers 7 bases. Looked up from germline, CDR1 is SEHNR and CDR2 is FQNEAQ (reference sequence). The CDR3 totals 12 residues. V was clipped by 5 bases and J by 5 bases; unmatched bases: 3. CDR3 sequence (DNA): TGTGCCAGCAGCCCGGGACAGAACGAGCAGTACTTC. Translation: CASSPGQNEQYF.

This clone has only one observation. The V and J genes are TRBV15 and TRBJ1-5, with 11 bases fitting TRBD1. CDR1 and CDR2 from the germline V gene are LNHNV and YYDKDF (reference sequence). The V segment lost 0 bases and the J segment 4 bases; nucleotides outside the gene matches: 2. This CDR3 has 16 residues. In DNA form, the CDR3 reads TGTGCCACCAGCAGAGAGGACAGGGGGCGAAATCAGCCCCAGCATTTT. Residues: CATSREDRGRNQPQHF.

This chain joins TRBV19 and TRBJ1-5; no clear D gene. The CDR3 runs to 16 residues. The V and J ends lost 2 bases and 0 bases respectively, with 11 bases between them. CDR1 is LNHDA, CDR2 SQIVND, per germline (reference sequence). The CDR3 region is CASSISGSNSNQPQHF. CDR3 nucleotide sequence: TGTGCCAGTAGTATATCTGGCTCCAATAGCAATCAGCCCCAGCATTTT.

The chain's CDR3 is CASSSLSEQYF. CDR3 bases: TGTGCCAGCAGCTCGTTGTCCGAGCAGTACTTC. The V and J genes are TRBV7-2 and TRBJ2-7; D call uncertain. Germline CDR1 is SGHTA and CDR2 is FQGNSA. This CDR3 comprises 11 residues. Trimming removed 4 bases at V and 6 bases at J, with 7 bases between.

The J gene is TRBJ2-1, the V gene TRBV19; the match to TRBD2 covers 9 bases. The CDR3 sequence is 15 residues long. CDR1 and CDR2 (germline): LNHDA, SQIVND (reference sequence). V lost 6 bases and J lost 1; bases outside the gene matches: 4. In DNA form, the CDR3 reads TGTGCCAGTAGCACTAGCGGGTGGTCCTACAATGAGCAGTTCTTC. Its protein is CASSTSGWSYNEQFF.

This clone was recorded once. The rearrangement joins TRBV28 to TRBJ2-7, with TRBD1 matching over 8 bases. CDR3 length: 12 residues. The germline gives CDR1 MDHEN, CDR2 SYDVKM. J lost 8 bases, V lost 3 bases, and 3 bases had no gene match. CDR3 amino acids: CASSFQGAKQYF. In DNA form, the CDR3 reads TGTGCCAGCAGTTTCCAGGGGGCGAAGCAGTACTTC.

CDR3 DNA: TGTGCCAGCAGTTCCCAGGGTCGGGACGAGCAGTACTTC. This sequence encodes CASSSQGRDEQYF. The gene calls are TRBV28 and TRBJ2-7; tentative D call: TRBD1 (5 bases). Germline-derived CDR1 and CDR2 are MDHEN and SYDVKM. V lost 4 bases and J 5 bases, leaving 12 bases between the germline ends. The length of the CDR3 is 13 residues.

This chain connects TRBV28 to TRBJ1-3; the D is unclear. Germline V gene sequence: CDR1 MDHEN, CDR2 SYDVKM. This CDR3 comprises 15 residues. The V end lost 0 bases, the J end lost 0 bases, and 6 bases lay between the germline ends. CDR3 residues: CASSLWGSSGNTIYF. DNA for the CDR3: TGTGCCAGCAGTTTATGGGGCAGCTCTGGAAACACCATATATTTT. The complete variable domain, with remaining parts taken from reference TRBV28 and TRBJ1-3, reads DVKVTQSSRYLVKRTGEKVFLECVQDMDHENMFWYRQDPGLGLRLIYFSYDVKMKEKGDIPEGYSVSREKKERFSLILESASTNQTSMYLCASSLWGSSGNTIYFGEGSWLTVV.

This CDR3 reads CASSYQGDRANYGYTF. Here the CDR3 DNA reads TGTGCCAGCAGTTACCAGGGTGACAGAGCTAACTATGGCTACACCTTC. The chain carries TRBV6-5 and TRBJ1-2, with a weak D call TRBD1 (5 bases). In germline, CDR1 is MNHEY, CDR2 SVGAGI. V lost 2 bases to trimming and J lost 0 bases, with 13 bases between them. This CDR3 is built from 16 residues.

The chain joins TRBV18 to TRBJ2-7; TRBD2 matches at 10 bases. This CDR3 has 15 amino acids. Trimming at V came to 0 bases and at J to 5 bases, leaving 4 bases not matched to a gene. Germline CDR1 KGHSH, CDR2 LQKENI. DNA of the CDR3: TGTGCCAGCTCACCACCAGCGGGAGGGTGGGACGAGCAGTACTTC. Its protein is CASSPPAGGWDEQYF.

The chain uses TRBV7-2 and TRBJ2-4; tentative D call: TRBD1 (6 bases). The V end lost 4 bases, the J end lost 0 bases, and 13 bases lay between the germline ends. Germline V gene lookup returns CDR1 SGHTA and CDR2 FQGNSA. The CDR3 contains 16 residues. The CDR3 reads CASSSLTGLAKNIQYF. The DNA for the CDR3 is TGTGCCAGCAGCTCCCTCACAGGGCTAGCCAAAAACATTCAGTACTTC.

The chain links TRBV19 to TRBJ2-5; 9 bases line up with TRBD2. V was clipped by 6 bases and J by 6 bases; unmatched bases: 8. The length of the CDR3 is 14 residues. CDR1 and CDR2 from the germline V gene are LNHDA and SQIVND (reference sequence). The CDR3 region has the DNA TGTGCCAGTAGCCTTAGCGGGAGCGGGAAGACCCAGTACTTC. It encodes CASSLSGSGKTQYF.

This clone appeared a few times. The rearrangement joins TRBV6-5 to TRBJ2-5, with 11 positions matching TRBD2. This CDR3 comprises 13 residues. Germline trimming cut 6 bases from V and 10 bases from J; bases unmatched to any gene: 7. Germline CDR1 MNHEY, CDR2 SVGAGI. The DNA of the CDR3 is TGTGCCAGCAGCCCGACTAGCGGGAAACTCCAGTACTTC. This sequence encodes CASSPTSGKLQYF.